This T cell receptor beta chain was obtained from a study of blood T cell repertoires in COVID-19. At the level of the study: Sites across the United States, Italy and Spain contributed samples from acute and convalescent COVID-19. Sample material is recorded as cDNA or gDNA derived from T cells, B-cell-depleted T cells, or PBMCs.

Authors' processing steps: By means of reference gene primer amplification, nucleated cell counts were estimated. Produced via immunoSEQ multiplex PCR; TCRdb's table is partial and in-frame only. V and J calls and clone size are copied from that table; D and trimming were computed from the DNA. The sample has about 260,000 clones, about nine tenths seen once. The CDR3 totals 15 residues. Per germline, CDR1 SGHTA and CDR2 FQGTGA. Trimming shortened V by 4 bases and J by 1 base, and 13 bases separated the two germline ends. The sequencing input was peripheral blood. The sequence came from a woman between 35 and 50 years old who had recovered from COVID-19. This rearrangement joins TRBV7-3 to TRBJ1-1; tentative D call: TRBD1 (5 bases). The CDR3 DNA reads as TGTGCCAGCAGCTCACAGGCCGGGGGGAACACTGAAGCTTTCTTT. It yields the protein CASSSQAGGNTEAFF.